The present entry profiles one T cell receptor (beta chain) with its context. This clone was seen only a few times. What antigen it recognizes has not been identified. No base qualities exist here, and no much larger clone lies one base off it. Other DNA sequences within the sample encode an identical CDR3. The cohort comprised some 680 healthy bone marrow donors. All cohort members were sampled while nominally healthy, although unrecorded immune exposures were likely present. The donor tested CMV seronegative, placing the donor among the roughly 350 seronegative members of the cohort. Every donor gave a peripheral blood sample, and the peripheral blood mononuclear cells from that sample were used for TCR beta sequencing. The Qiagen DNeasy Blood Extraction Kit was used to extract genomic DNA from the blood cell samples. The data were taken from a study of cytomegalovirus exposure and HLA in healthy donors (dated by TCRdb to between 2016 and 2019). For the study in its entirety: An earlier analysis of approximately 600 of the donors reported 250 to 300 Gb of sequence data and 117 million unique TCR beta sequences from some 180 million T cells. An early release that covered roughly 600 HLA-typed donors contained about 300 gigabases of sequencing data and some 87 million unique TCR sequences. Of the 350 to 400 genotyped donors, 65% to 90% fell in the genetic ancestry cluster associated with self-reported Caucasian donors. The study was designed to test whether signatures of past pathogen exposure could be identified by cataloging public T cell receptors. Using immunosequencing, the study profiled T cell repertoires from about 610 subjects and related those repertoires to cytomegalovirus serostatus. Along with the approximately 650-subject first cohort, a separate validation cohort of over a hundred different subjects was used. High-throughput TCR immunosequencing, statistical association of individual TCRs with disease status, and machine learning were combined to predict cytomegalovirus infection status. A later analysis re-examined previously published TCR beta repertoires from around 670 donors and added high-resolution HLA genotyping to investigate patterns of TCR occurrence. Rather than drawing on any new phenotypic data, the later analysis identified candidate immune exposures from TCR beta sequences and the way those sequences occurred across donors. To decide whether each TCR beta V gene segment behaved as functional or pseudogenic, an earlier analysis of nearly 600 of the donors relied on high-throughput TCR beta sequencing. Donor age, sex, ethnicity and CMV serostatus were compiled together with the repertoire data. A later genetic analysis used genome-wide SNP genotypes for about three fifths of the 666 donors, treating that subset as a discovery cohort. All discovery cohort repertoires had been generated using a single sequencing platform. HLA typing included class I and class II loci at four-digit resolution. Typing coverage differed by locus: A, B, C, DRB1 and DQB1 were typed in about 620-640 donors, DQA1 in about 500, DPA1 in 600 to 610, and DPB1 in just under 480. Four or five DR-DQ haplotypes were handled as single units for association and clustering because linkage in the cohort was strong. Among around 400 genotyped donors of the cohort, an average of about 240,000 unique TCR beta nucleotide sequences was sequenced per donor, of which about 19% were non-productive.

The CDR3 holds 14 amino acids from the cysteine to the phenylalanine. The CDR3 DNA has 42 bases and is translated from base 1. Here V drops 4 bases and J drops 1 base, and the junction holds 3 bases not matched to any gene. The CDR1 and CDR2 encoded by the germline V gene are SGHRS and YFSETQ. The library was made by the immunoSEQ multiplex PCR assay. A mixture of 60 forward primers for TCR Vbeta segments and 13 reverse primers for TCR Jbeta segments was used in the multiplex PCR. A multiplex PCR assay on genomic DNA amplified the CDR3 region of rearranged TCR beta genes. Amplified TCR beta libraries were sequenced as 87-base-pair reads on the Illumina HiSeq System. The paper's processing steps were these. Across the 640 or so repertoires, a later analysis counted roughly 77 million unique TCR beta chains, roughly 11 million of which were shared by at least two donors. To remove PCR and sequencing errors, raw reads were error-corrected and collapsed into unique sequences using a nearest-neighbor algorithm that merged closely related sequences. To assign V, D and J gene segments, CDR3 sequences were aligned to IMGT reference sequences. For a sequence to be retained, a match of at least six nucleotides to both a V gene segment and a J gene segment was required. Rearrangements were classified as productive when the CDR3 lacked stop codons and remained in frame with V and J, and all other rearrangements were classified as non-productive. CDR3 was defined by IMGT convention, running from the second conserved V-encoded cysteine to the conserved J-encoded phenylalanine. In an earlier analysis of 500 to 650 of the donors, sequences lacking an unambiguous match to a single V gene segment were excluded. An earlier analysis of a few hundred of the donors classified V segments as functional when productive rearrangements were above 56.7% and as segregating when the standard deviation between donors was above 5%. To diagnose cytomegalovirus status from the catalog of TCR beta chain sequences, a statistical classification framework was built. In a later analysis, TCR nucleotide sequences were compared against IMGT/GENE-DB human TR gene sequences so that V and J genes could be assigned. In a later analysis, CDR3 sequences and most-parsimonious VDJ recombination scenarios were assigned using the TCRdist pipeline. In a later analysis, each TCR beta chain was defined by its CDR3 amino acid sequence together with its V-gene family, and reads without a unique V-gene family were excluded. As a way to deal with suspected cross-contamination and a sequencing artifact, a later analysis dropped 640 or so nucleotide sequences that were highly shared and had low generation probability. A later analysis calculated a clonal expansion index for each public chain from normalized within-repertoire ranks of inferred template counts. A later analysis computed generation probabilities with a VDJ recombination model fitted to out-of-frame rearrangements, and checked the results against IGoR. In a later analysis, hypergeometric tests were used to score TCR-TCR, TCR-HLA and TCR-CMV co-occurrence, with a repertoire-size bias correction applied to TCR pairs. In a later analysis, false discovery rates were estimated by permuting HLA or CMV assignments 20 times. A later analysis grouped co-occurring TCRs with DBSCAN, adding TCRdist sequence similarity when clustering within HLA-allele-positive subsets. Repertoires with fewer than 30,000 or more than 120,000 public chains were left out of co-occurrence clustering, as were a few repertoires with anomalous nucleotide sharing. The table was pulled from immuneACCESS by TCRdb, which kept in-frame rearrangements only. Such tables lose some clones; where checked, under half of the loss comes from unresolved V genes, and the rest has no known cause. V and J calls plus clone size are reproduced from that table; the DNA served to infer D and trimming. The sample records nearly 95,000 clones, 63% of which are singletons. 5% to 6.5% of the sample rests with the top ten.

On the study overall, not on this receptor specifically: The study listed 170 or so TCR beta chains as associated with cytomegalovirus. A cluster of highly shared sequence variants was judged likely to represent a technical artifact of the sequencing pipeline. In vitro tests confirmed that a few of the cytomegalovirus-associated TCR beta chains recognize cytomegalovirus antigens. Presence/absence analyses assumed roughly uniform sequencing depth across donors, an assumption that may not hold. The authors suggested that the approach could potentially be extended to other disease states and immunological phenotypes. Across donors, most TCR sequences were observed very rarely, whereas some public TCRs were present in many individuals. The only immune exposure information available for the cohort was CMV serostatus. About 17 rarely observed V segments, including chromosome 9 orphons, were excluded from the earlier analysis of about 500 of the donors because counts were too low. Compared with the approximately 700-donor mean, donors in an Asian-associated ancestry cluster had fewer N-insertions in productive TCRs, according to a later genetic analysis. In both the original and validation cohorts, the classifier was reported to diagnose cytomegalovirus status with high specificity and sensitivity. When HLA alleles, especially DR and DQ, strongly co-occurred, TCR associations were difficult to assign to individual alleles. Because the 87-base-pair reads could not distinguish some IMGT-functional V segments, including TRBV6-2 and TRBV6-3, those segments were excluded. According to a later analysis, TCR association rates differed among HLA loci, with DRB1 alleles showing the most associated TCRs and HLA-C alleles showing the fewest. In a later analysis, HLA-associated TCR beta chains were found to be more clonally expanded and to have lower generation probabilities than equally common non-associated chains. A later genetic analysis associated a missense DCLRE1C variant with V-gene and J-gene trimming of TCR beta chains, and an independent cohort replicated the association. Because HLA typing was missing for some donors at each locus, association tests included only the typed subset. Linkage disequilibrium might explain the correlated functional status among segregating V segments, but an unknown experimental factor could not be ruled out. Specific HLA alleles were associated with 16,951 TCR beta sequences at a false discovery rate of 0.05 in a later analysis. A further reported finding was that TCR beta sequences accurately predicted the HLA-A and HLA-B alleles for most subjects in the first cohort. In this cohort, only TCR beta chains were sequenced, and detectable features were limited by the absence of alpha or paired-chain data. In a later analysis, several top co-occurrence clusters were reported to appear linked to parvovirus B19, influenza, CMV and Epstein-Barr virus. Broadly in line with IMGT annotations, most TCR beta V segments showed up in productive rearrangements about 90% or about 30% of the time in an earlier analysis of approximately 640 of the donors. According to a later analysis, most CMV-associated TCR beta chains appeared to be HLA-restricted, and the HLA associations seemed to be driven largely by CMV exposure.

The rearrangement joined TRBV5-1 to TRBJ1-1; TRBD1 agrees with 8 junctional bases. This TCR came from a woman in her twenties or thirties in good health and CMV-seronegative. The sequencing input was PBMCs. The CDR3 protein sequence reads: CASSRGQGNTEAFF. The DNA sequence is as follows: TGCGCCAGCAGCCGAGGACAGGGGAACACTGAAGCTTTCTTT.